This TCR beta chain was observed in a study of blood T cell repertoires in COVID-19. Profiling relied on immunoSEQ multiplex PCR, and the TCRdb table lists in-frame clones only, not all of them. The table has 65,000 to 80,000 clones, roughly 88% seen once. Trimming removed 0 bases from V and 2 bases from J, with 9 bases in between. The V gene's germline CDR1 is SGHRS and CDR2 YFSETQ. The CDR3 consists of 15 residues. The sequence derives from a man aged 30 to 39 with acute or convalescent COVID-19. Sequencing was performed on peripheral blood. The chain is built from TRBV5-1 and TRBJ1-5; possible D gene TRBD1, 5 bases. CDR3 DNA sequence: TGCGCCAGCAGCTTGGAAGGGGTAGGCAATCAGCCCCAGCATTTT. Translation gives CASSLEGVGNQPQHF.